The present entry profiles one T cell receptor beta chain with its context. Its matching antigen is unknown. This specimen belongs to a study of T cell responses to AZD1222 COVID-19 vaccine. Points from the study as a whole: The study found Spike-specific TCR breadth and depth rose after two AZD1222 doses. Dominant CD4 TCR responses targeted spike regions 160-218 and 743-854.

Profiled with immunoSEQ multiplex PCR; TCRdb holds only in-frame clones, not every one. The sample lists over 120,000 clones, 70% to 90% occurring once. CDR1 and CDR2 from the germline V gene are MNHEY and SVGAGI. V gave up 8 bases and J gave up 8 bases, with 12 bases separating them. The CDR3 runs to 12 residues. The specimen comprised peripheral blood, sampled on day 0 of AZD1222 vaccination. The V call is TRBV6-5, the J call TRBJ1-4; D is undetermined. The source is an adult in good health. The CDR3 DNA is TGTGCCAGCGTTCGGGATCGCGAAAAACTGTTTTTT. The encoded protein is CASVRDREKLFF.